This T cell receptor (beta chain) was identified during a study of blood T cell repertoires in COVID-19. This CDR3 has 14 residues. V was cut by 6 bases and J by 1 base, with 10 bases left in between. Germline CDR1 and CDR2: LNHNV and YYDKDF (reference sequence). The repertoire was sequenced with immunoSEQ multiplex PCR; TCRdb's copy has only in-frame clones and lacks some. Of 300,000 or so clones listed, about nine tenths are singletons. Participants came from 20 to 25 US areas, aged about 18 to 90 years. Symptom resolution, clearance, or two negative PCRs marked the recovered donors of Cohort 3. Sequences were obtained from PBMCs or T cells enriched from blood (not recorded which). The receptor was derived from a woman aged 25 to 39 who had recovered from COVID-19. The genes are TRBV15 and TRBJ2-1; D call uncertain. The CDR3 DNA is TGTGCCACCAGTTCAACTCTTTCCTACAATGAGCAGTTCTTC. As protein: CATSSTLSYNEQFF.